The T cell receptor (beta chain) under discussion was sequenced for a study of blood T cell repertoires in COVID-19. TCRdb's copy holds only in-frame clones and misses some; the assay was immunoSEQ multiplex PCR. The sample shows about 270,000 clones, around 89% of them seen only once. V lost 6 bases and J lost 3; bases outside the gene matches: 26. From germline, CDR1 is SQVTM and CDR2 ANQGSEA. The CDR3 loop spans 20 amino acids. Those enrolled, adults aged roughly 18 to 95 years, came from 25 or so US areas. V usage is TRBV29-1 and J usage is TRBJ2-3; 8 bases align to TRBD1. The TCR was taken from a woman aged 25-40 years with acute COVID-19. What was sequenced was PBMCs or T cells enriched from blood (not recorded which). CDR3 sequence: CSVAKIGYFGQGSGTDTQYF. Here the CDR3 DNA reads TGCAGCGTCGCGAAGATAGGGTACTTCGGACAGGGCTCTGGGACAGATACGCAGTATTTT.